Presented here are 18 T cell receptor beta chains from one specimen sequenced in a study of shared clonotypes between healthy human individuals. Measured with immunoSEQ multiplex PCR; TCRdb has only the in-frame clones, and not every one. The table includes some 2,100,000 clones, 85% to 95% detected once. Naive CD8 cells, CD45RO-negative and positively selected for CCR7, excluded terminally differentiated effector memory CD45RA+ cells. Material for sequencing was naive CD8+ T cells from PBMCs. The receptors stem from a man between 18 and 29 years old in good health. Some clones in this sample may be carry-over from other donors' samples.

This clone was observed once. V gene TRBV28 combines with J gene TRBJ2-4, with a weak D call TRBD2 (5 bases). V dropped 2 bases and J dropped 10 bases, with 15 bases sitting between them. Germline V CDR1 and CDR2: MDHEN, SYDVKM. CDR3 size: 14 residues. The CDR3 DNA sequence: TGTGCCAGCAGTTTACTTCGGGCGAGGGCTATTCAGTACTTC. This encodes CASSLLRARAIQYF.

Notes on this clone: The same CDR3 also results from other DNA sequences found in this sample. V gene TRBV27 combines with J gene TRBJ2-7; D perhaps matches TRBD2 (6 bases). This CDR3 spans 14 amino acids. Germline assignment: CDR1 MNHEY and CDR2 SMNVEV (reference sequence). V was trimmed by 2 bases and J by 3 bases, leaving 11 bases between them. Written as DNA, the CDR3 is TGTGCCAGCAGTTTACGGGACTCACGCTACGAGCAGTACTTC. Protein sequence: CASSLRDSRYEQYF.

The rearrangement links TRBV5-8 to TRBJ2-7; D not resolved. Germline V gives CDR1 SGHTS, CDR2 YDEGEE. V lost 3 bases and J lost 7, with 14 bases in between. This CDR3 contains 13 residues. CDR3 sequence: CASSSSMWGEQYF. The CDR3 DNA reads TGTGCCAGCAGCTCCTCAATGTGGGGTGAGCAGTACTTC.

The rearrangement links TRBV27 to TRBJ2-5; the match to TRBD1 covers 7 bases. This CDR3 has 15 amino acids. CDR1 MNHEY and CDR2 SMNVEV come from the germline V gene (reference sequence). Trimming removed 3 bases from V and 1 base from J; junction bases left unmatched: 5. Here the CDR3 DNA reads TGTGCCAGCAGTTTCTCCGGGACAGCCCAAGAGACCCAGTACTTC. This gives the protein CASSFSGTAQETQYF.

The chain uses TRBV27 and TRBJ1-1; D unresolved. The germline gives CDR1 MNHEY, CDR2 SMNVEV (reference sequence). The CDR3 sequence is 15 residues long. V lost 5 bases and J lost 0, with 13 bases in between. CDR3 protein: CASSPRWVMNTEAFF. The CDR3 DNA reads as TGTGCCAGCAGTCCCCGGTGGGTTATGAACACTGAAGCTTTCTTT.

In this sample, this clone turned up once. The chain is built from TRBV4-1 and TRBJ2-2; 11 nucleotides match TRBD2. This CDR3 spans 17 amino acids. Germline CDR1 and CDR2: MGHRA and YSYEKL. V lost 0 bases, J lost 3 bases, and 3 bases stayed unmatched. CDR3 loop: CASSQEPGLADTGELFF. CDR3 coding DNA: TGCGCCAGCAGCCAAGAGCCGGGACTAGCGGACACCGGGGAGCTGTTTTTT.

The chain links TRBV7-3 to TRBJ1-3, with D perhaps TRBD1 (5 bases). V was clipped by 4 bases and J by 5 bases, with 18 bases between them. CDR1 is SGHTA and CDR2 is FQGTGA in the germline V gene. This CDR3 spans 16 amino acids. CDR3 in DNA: TGTGCCAGCAGCTACCCACGGGTGGCAGGGAGAAACACCATATATTTT. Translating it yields CASSYPRVAGRNTIYF.

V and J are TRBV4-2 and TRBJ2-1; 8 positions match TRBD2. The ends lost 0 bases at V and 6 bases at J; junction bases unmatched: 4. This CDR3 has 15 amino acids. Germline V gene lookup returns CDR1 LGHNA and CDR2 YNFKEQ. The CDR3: CASSQEREEANEQFF. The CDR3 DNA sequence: TGTGCCAGCAGCCAAGAGCGGGAGGAGGCCAATGAGCAGTTCTTC.

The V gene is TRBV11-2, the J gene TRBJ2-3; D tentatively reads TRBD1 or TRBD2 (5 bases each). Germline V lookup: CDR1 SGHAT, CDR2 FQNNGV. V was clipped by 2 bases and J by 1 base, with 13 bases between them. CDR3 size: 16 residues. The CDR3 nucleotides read TGTGCCAGCAGCTTATTGGGGGATGGGGGCACAGATACGCAGTATTTT. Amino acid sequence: CASSLLGDGGTDTQYF. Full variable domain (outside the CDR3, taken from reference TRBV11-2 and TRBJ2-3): EAGVAQSPRYKIIEKRQSVAFWCNPISGHATLYWYQQILGQGPKLLIQFQNNGVVDDSQLPKDRFSAERLKGVDSTLKIQPAKLEDSAVYLCASSLLGDGGTDTQYFGPGTRLTVL.

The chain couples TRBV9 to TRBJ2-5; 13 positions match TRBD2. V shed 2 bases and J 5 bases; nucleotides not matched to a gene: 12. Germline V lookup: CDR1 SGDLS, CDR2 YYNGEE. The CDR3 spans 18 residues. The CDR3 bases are TGTGCCAGCAGCGTCTCCGGGACAGGGACTAGCGGGATGGAGACCCAGTACTTC. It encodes CASSVSGTGTSGMETQYF.

This CDR3 is CASSPTPGRRAEAFF. CDR3 DNA: TGTGCCAGCAGCCCGACCCCGGGGAGAAGAGCTGAAGCTTTCTTT. The gene calls are TRBV7-3 and TRBJ1-1; D gene unclear. Germline-derived CDR1 and CDR2 are SGHTA and FQGTGA. V lost 5 bases to trimming and J lost 6 bases, with 19 bases between them. The CDR3 runs to 15 residues. Drawing the rest from reference TRBV7-3 and TRBJ1-1, the complete variable domain is GAGVSQTPSNKVTEKGKYVELRCDPISGHTALYWYRQSLGQGPEFLIYFQGTGAADDSGLPNDRFFAVRPEGSVSTLKIQRTERGDSAVYLCASSPTPGRRAEAFFGQGTRLTVV.

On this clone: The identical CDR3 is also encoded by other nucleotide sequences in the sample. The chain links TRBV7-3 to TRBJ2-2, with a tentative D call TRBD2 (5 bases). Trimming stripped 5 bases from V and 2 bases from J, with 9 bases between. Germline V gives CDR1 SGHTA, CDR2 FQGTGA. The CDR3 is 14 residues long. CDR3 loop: CASSPGLNTGELFF. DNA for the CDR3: TGTGCCAGCAGCCCCGGACTCAACACCGGGGAGCTGTTTTTT.

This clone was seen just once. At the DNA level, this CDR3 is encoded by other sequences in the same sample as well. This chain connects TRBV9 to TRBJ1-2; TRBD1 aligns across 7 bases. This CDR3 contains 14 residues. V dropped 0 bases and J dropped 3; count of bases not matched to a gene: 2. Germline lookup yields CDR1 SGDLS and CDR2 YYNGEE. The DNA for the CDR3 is TGTGCCAGCAGCGTAGGGACAGGTGACTATGGCTACACCTTC. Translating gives CASSVGTGDYGYTF.

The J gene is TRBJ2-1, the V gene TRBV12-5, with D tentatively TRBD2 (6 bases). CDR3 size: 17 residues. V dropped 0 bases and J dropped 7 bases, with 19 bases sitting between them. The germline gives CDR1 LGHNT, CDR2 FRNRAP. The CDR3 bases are TGTGCTAGTGGTTTGGTACGTGAGGGAGGTAGATGGAATGAGCAGTTCTTC. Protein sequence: CASGLVREGGRWNEQFF.

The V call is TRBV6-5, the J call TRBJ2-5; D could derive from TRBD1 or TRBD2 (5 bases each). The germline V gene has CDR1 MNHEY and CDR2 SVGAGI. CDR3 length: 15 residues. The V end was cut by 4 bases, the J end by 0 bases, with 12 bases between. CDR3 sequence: CASSWGTKHQETQYF. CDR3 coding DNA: TGTGCCAGCAGTTGGGGGACGAAGCACCAAGAGACCCAGTACTTC.

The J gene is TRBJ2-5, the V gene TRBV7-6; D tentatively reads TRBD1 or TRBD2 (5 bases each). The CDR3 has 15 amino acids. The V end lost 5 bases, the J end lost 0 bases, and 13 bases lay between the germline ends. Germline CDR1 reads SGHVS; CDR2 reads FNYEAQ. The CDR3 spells CASSMTAGNQETQYF. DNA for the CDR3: TGTGCCAGCAGCATGACAGCCGGGAACCAAGAGACCCAGTACTTC.

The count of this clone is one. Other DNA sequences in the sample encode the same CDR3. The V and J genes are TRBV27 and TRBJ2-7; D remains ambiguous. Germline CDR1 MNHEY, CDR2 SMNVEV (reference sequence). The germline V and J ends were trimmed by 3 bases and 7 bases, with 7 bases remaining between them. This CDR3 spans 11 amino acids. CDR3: CASSFGREQYF. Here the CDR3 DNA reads TGTGCCAGCAGTTTCGGACGTGAGCAGTACTTC.

Here the CDR3 DNA reads TGCGCCAGCAGCCCCCCGAACACCGGGGAGCTGTTTTTT. It yields the protein CASSPPNTGELFF. The chain employs TRBV5-1 and TRBJ2-2; D ambiguous. Trimming cost V 4 bases and J 0 bases, with 4 bases left between them. There are 13 residues in the CDR3. Germline V gene sequence: CDR1 SGHRS, CDR2 YFSETQ.